The next 5 T cell receptor beta chains were all read from a single sample in a study of blood T cell repertoires in COVID-19. Profiled with immunoSEQ multiplex PCR; TCRdb holds only in-frame clones, not every one. Of approximately 260,000 clones listed, around four fifths were seen once; the top ten hold roughly 4.6%. The sequenced material came from peripheral blood. These TCRs come from a man aged 55-75 years who had recovered from COVID-19.

This clone has a handful of counts. The chain carries TRBV7-8 and TRBJ2-2; TRBD1 matches 8 bases. Germline V gene sequence: CDR1 SGHVS, CDR2 FQNEAQ. The CDR3 runs 13 residues. After removal of 6 bases from V and 4 bases from J, the junction contained 1 base not matched to a gene. CDR3 DNA sequence: TGTGCCAGCAGAGACAGGGGCACCGGGGAGCTGTTTTTT. Translation gives CASRDRGTGELFF.

The CDR3 protein is CASSITGDRELFF. The CDR3 DNA reads as TGTGCCAGTAGTATTACAGGGGATCGAGAGCTGTTTTTT. V gene TRBV19 combines with J gene TRBJ2-2; the match to TRBD1 covers 7 bases. V was clipped by 3 bases and J by 11 bases; unmatched bases: 6. CDR1 is LNHDA and CDR2 is SQIVND in the germline V gene (reference sequence). The CDR3 is 13 amino acids.

The V gene is TRBV27, the J gene TRBJ1-5; D is uncertain. Germline V CDR1 and CDR2: MNHEY, SMNVEV (reference sequence). This CDR3 comprises 15 residues. V lost 2 bases to trimming and J lost 0 bases, with 8 bases between them. The CDR3 DNA sequence: TGTGCCAGCAGTTTAGCGGGGAATAGCAATCAGCCCCAGCATTTT. This translates into CASSLAGNSNQPQHF.

This clone was seen only a few times. CDR3: CASGSGVTQYF. CDR3 DNA: TGTGCCAGCGGCTCGGGGGTTACGCAGTATTTT. The rearrangement uses TRBV6-5 and TRBJ2-3; D may be TRBD2 (6 bases). The CDR3 has 11 amino acids. The germline V and J ends were trimmed by 8 bases and 8 bases, with 11 bases remaining between them. The germline CDR1 and CDR2 sequences are MNHEY and SVGAGI.

A few counts support this clone. The chain joins TRBV27 to TRBJ2-7; TRBD2 might be the D (6 bases). Trimming cost V 10 bases and J 3 bases, with 22 bases left between them. The CDR3 spans 15 residues. From germline, CDR1 is MNHEY and CDR2 SMNVEV (reference sequence). CDR3 DNA sequence: TGTGCCACCGGCGGTGGGAGGTCGGGAAGCTACGAGCAGTACTTC. Its translation is CATGGGRSGSYEQYF.